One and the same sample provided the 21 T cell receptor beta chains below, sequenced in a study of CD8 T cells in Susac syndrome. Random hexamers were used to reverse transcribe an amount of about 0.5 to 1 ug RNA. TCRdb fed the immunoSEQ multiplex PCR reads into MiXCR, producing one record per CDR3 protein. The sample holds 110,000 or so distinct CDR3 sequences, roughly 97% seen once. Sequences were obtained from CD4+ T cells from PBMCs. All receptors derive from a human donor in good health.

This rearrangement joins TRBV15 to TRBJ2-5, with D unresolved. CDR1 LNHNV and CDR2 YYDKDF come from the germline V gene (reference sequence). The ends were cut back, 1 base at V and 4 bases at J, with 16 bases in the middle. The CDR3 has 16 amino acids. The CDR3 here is CATSRGDGYVIETQYF. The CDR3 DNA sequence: TGTGCCACCAGCAGAGGTGACGGCTACGTGATAGAGACCCAGTACTTC.

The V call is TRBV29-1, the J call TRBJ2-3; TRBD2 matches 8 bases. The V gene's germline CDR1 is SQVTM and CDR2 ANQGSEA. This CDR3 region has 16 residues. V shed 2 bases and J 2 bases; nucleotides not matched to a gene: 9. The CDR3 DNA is TGCAGCGTTGAACCGGCGGGGGGAGCATCCACAGATACGCAGTATTTT. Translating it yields CSVEPAGGASTDTQYF.

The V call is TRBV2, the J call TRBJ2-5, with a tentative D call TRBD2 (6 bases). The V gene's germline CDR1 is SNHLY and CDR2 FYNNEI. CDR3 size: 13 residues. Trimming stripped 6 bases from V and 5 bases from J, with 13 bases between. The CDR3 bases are TGTGCCAGCAGCGGGGGTCTTATGGAGACCCAGTACTTC. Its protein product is CASSGGLMETQYF.

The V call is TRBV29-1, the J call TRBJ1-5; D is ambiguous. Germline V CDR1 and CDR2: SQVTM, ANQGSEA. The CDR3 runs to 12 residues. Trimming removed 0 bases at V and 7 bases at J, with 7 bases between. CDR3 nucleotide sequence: TGCAGCGTTGAAGATCAAAAACAGCCCCAGCATTTT. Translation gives CSVEDQKQPQHF.

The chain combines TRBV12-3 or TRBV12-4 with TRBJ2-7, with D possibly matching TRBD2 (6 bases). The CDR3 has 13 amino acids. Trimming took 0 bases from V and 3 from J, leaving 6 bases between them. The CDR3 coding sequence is TGTGCCAGCAGTTTAGCGGGACTCTACGAGCAGTACTTC. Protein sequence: CASSLAGLYEQYF.

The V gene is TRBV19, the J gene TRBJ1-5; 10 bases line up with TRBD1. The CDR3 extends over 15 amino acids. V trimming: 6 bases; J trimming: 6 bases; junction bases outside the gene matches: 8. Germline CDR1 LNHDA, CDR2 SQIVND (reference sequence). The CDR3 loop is CASRLGTGAGQPQHF. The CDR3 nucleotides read TGTGCCAGTAGATTGGGGACAGGGGCGGGTCAGCCCCAGCATTTT.

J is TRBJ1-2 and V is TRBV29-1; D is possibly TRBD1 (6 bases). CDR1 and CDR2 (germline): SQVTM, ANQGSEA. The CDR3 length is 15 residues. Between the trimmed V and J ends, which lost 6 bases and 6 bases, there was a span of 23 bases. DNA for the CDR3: TGCAGCGTAGTACAGGGTTTCAGTTTGGTTGATGGCTACACCTTC. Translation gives CSVVQGFSLVDGYTF.

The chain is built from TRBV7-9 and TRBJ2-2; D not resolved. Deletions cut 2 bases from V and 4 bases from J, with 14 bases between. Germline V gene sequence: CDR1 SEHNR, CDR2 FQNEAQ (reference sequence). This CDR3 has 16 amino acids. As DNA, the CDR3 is TGTGCCAGCAGCTTATCGGACGCTACGGGCACCGGGGAGCTGTTTTTT. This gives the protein CASSLSDATGTGELFF.

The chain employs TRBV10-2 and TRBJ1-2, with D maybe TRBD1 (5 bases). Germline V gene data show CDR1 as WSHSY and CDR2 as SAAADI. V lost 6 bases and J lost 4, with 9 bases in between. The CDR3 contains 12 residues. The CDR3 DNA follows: TGCGCCAGCAGAGGGGACCTCTATGGCTACACCTTC. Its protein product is CASRGDLYGYTF.

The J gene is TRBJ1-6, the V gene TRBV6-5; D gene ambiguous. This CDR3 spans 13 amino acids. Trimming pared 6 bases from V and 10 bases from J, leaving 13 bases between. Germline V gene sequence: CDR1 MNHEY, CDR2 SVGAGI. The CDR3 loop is CASSDGVGSPLHF. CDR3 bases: TGTGCCAGCAGCGACGGGGTGGGATCACCCCTCCACTTT.

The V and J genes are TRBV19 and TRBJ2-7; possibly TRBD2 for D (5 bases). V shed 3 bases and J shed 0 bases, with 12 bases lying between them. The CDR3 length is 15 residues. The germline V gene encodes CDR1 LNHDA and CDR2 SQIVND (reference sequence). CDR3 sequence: CASSMTEVSSYEQYF. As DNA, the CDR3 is TGTGCCAGTAGTATGACGGAGGTTAGCTCCTACGAGCAGTACTTC.

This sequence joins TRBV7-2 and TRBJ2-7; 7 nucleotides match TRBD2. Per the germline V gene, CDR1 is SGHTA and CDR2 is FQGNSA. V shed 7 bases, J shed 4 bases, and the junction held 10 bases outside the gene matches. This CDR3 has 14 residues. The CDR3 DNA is TGTGCCAGCAACCCCGGGGCGGGAGTGTACGAGCAGTACTTC. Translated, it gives CASNPGAGVYEQYF. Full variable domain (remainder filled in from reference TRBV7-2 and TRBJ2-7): GAGVSQSPSNKVTEKGKDVELRCDPISGHTALYWYRQSLGQGLEFLIYFQGNSAPDKSGLPSDRFSAERTGGSVSTLTIQRTQQEDSAVYLCASNPGAGVYEQYFGPGTRLTVT.

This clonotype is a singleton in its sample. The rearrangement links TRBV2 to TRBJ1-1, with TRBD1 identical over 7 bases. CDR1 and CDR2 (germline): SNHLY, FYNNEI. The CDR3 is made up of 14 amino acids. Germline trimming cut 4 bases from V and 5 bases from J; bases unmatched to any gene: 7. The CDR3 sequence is CASSGAGGKTEAFF. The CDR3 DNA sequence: TGTGCCAGCAGTGGGGCAGGGGGGAAGACTGAAGCTTTCTTT.

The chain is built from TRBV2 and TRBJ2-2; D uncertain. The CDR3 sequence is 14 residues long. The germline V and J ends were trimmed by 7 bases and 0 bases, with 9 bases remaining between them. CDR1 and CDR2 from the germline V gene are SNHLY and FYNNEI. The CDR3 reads CASTPRTNTGELFF. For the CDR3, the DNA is TGTGCCAGCACCCCCCGAACGAACACCGGGGAGCTGTTTTTT. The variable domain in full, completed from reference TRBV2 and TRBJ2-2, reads EPEVTQTPSHQVTQMGQEVILRCVPISNHLYFYWYRQILGQKVEFLVSFYNNEISEKSEIFDDQFSVERPDGSNFTLKIRSTKLEDSAMYFCASTPRTNTGELFFGEGSRLTVL.

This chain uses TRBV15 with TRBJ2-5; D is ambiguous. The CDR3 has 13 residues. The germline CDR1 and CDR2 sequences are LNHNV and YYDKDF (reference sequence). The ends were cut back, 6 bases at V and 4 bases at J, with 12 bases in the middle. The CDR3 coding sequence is TGTGCCACCAGAGATGGCCTCCGAGAGACCCAGTACTTC. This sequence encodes CATRDGLRETQYF.

CDR3 DNA: TGCAGCGCCACCCGGGGACAGGGGGGCGACTATGGCTACACCTTC. Encoded protein: CSATRGQGGDYGYTF. The chain couples TRBV29-1 to TRBJ1-2, with TRBD1 matching 11 bases. V gave up 7 bases and J gave up 3 bases; unmatched junction bases: 10. The CDR3 runs to 15 residues. Per the germline V gene, CDR1 is SQVTM and CDR2 is ANQGSEA.

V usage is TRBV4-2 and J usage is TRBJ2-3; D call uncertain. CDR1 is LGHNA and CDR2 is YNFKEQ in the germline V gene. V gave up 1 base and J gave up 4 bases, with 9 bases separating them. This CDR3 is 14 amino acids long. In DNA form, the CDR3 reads TGTGCCAGCAGCCAAGGATCTCCCCCAGATACGCAGTATTTT. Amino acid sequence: CASSQGSPPDTQYF.

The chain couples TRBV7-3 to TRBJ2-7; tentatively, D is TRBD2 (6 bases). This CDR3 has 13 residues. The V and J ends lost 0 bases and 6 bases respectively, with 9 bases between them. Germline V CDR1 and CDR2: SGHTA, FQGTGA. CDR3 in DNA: TGTGCCAGCAGCTTAACGCGCGGGGCCGAGCAGTACTTC. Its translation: CASSLTRGAEQYF. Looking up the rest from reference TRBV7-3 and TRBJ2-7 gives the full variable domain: GAGVSQTPSNKVTEKGKYVELRCDPISGHTALYWYRQSLGQGPEFLIYFQGTGAADDSGLPNDRFFAVRPEGSVSTLKIQRTERGDSAVYLCASSLTRGAEQYFGPGTRLTVT.

As DNA, the CDR3 is TGTGCCAGCAGCCAAGATCCCGGGACAGCCGCAGTAGAGACCCAGTACTTC. Its translation: CASSQDPGTAAVETQYF. This chain connects TRBV4-2 to TRBJ2-5, with 7 positions matching TRBD1. The CDR3 extends over 17 amino acids. CDR1 is LGHNA and CDR2 is YNFKEQ in the germline V gene. Trimming took 0 bases from V and 4 from J; bases not matched to a gene: 11.

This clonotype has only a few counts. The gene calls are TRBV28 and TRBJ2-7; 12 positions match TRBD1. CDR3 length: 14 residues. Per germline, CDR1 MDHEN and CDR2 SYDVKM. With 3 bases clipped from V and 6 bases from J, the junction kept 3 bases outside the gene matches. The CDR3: CASSLRDRGPEQYF. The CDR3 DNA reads TGTGCCAGCAGTTTGAGGGACAGGGGGCCCGAGCAGTACTTC. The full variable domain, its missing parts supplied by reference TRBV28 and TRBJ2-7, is DVKVTQSSRYLVKRTGEKVFLECVQDMDHENMFWYRQDPGLGLRLIYFSYDVKMKEKGDIPEGYSVSREKKERFSLILESASTNQTSMYLCASSLRDRGPEQYFGPGTRLTVT.

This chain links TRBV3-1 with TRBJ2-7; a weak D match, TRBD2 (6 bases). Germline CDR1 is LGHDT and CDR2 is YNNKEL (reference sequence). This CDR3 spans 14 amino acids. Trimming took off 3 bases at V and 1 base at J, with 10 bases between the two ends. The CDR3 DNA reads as TGTGCCAGCAGCCACGGGACTGCTTCCTACGAGCAGTACTTC. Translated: CASSHGTASYEQYF.